This T cell receptor (beta chain) was sequenced during a study of blood T cell repertoires in COVID-19. The wider study: The cDNA or gDNA used as material had been derived from T cells, B-cell-depleted T cells, or PBMCs.

Sequencing was performed with immunoSEQ multiplex PCR; in TCRdb, only in-frame clones are kept and a portion is missing. The sample consists of 20,000 to 30,000 clones, approximately 94% of them appearing once. The specimen sequenced was peripheral blood. This sequence was found in a woman between 50 and 59 years old with active COVID-19.

The CDR3 spells CASSLTGQGSETQYF. CDR3 sequence (DNA): TGTGCCAGCAGCTTAACTGGACAGGGGTCGGAGACCCAGTACTTC. The rearrangement uses TRBV7-8 and TRBJ2-5; TRBD1 agrees at 9 bases. This CDR3 comprises 15 residues. The J segment lost 5 bases and the V segment lost 2 bases, leaving 6 bases of the junction unmatched. The germline CDR1 and CDR2 sequences are SGHVS and FQNEAQ.